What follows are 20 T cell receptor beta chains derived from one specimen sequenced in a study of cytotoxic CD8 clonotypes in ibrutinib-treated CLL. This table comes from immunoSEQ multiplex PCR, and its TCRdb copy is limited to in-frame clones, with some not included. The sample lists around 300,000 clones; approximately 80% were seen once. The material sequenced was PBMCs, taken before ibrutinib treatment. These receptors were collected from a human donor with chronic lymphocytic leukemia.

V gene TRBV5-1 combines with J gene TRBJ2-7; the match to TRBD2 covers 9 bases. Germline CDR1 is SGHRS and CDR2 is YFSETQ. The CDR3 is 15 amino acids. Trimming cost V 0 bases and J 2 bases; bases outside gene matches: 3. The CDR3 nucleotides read TGCGCCAGCAGCTTGGGGGGCGGGAGGGCCTACGAGCAGTACTTC. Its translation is CASSLGGGRAYEQYF. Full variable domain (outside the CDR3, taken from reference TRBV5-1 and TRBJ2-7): KAGVTQTPRYLIKTRGQQVTLSCSPISGHRSVSWYQQTPGQGLQFLFEYFSETQRNKGNFPGRFSGRQFSNSRSEMNVSTLELGDSALYLCASSLGGGRAYEQYFGPGTRLTVT.

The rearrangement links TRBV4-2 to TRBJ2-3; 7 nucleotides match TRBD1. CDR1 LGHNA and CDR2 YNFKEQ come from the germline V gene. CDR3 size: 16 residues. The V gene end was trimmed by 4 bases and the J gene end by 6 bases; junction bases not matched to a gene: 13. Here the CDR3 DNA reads TGTGCCAGCAGCCCTCAGTCGCGACAGGGAGTTGATACGCAGTATTTT. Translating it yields CASSPQSRQGVDTQYF.

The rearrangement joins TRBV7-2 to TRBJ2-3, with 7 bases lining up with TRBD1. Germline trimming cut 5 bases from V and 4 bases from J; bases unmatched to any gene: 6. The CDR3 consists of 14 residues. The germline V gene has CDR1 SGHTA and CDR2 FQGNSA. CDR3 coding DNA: TGTGCCAGCAGCACCCGGACAGGAGCAGATACGCAGTATTTT. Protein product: CASSTRTGADTQYF. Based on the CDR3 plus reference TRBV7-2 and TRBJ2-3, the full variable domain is GAGVSQSPSNKVTEKGKDVELRCDPISGHTALYWYRQSLGQGLEFLIYFQGNSAPDKSGLPSDRFSAERTGGSVSTLTIQRTQQEDSAVYLCASSTRTGADTQYFGPGTRLTVL.

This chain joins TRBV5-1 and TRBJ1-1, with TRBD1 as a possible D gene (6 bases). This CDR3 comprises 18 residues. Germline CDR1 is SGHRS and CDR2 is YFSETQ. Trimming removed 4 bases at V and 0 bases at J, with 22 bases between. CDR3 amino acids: CASSPGPGTSRMNTEAFF. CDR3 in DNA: TGCGCCAGCAGCCCCGGACCCGGGACATCTAGAATGAACACTGAAGCTTTCTTT. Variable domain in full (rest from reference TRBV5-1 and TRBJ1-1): KAGVTQTPRYLIKTRGQQVTLSCSPISGHRSVSWYQQTPGQGLQFLFEYFSETQRNKGNFPGRFSGRQFSNSRSEMNVSTLELGDSALYLCASSPGPGTSRMNTEAFFGQGTRLTVV.

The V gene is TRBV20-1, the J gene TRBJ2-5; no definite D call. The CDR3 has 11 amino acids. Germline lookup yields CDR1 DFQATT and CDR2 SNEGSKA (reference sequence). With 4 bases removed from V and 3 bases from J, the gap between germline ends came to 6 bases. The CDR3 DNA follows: TGCAGTGCTACGGGCAAAGAGACCCAGTACTTC. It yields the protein CSATGKETQYF.

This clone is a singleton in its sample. CDR3 region: CAISESGGSTDTQYF. For the CDR3, the DNA is TGTGCCATCAGTGAGTCCGGGGGGAGCACAGATACGCAGTATTTT. The chain links TRBV10-3 to TRBJ2-3; 7 nucleotides agree with TRBD2. V lost 0 bases and J lost 0; bases outside the gene matches: 0. CDR1 ENHRY and CDR2 SYGVKD come from the germline V gene. This CDR3 has 15 amino acids.

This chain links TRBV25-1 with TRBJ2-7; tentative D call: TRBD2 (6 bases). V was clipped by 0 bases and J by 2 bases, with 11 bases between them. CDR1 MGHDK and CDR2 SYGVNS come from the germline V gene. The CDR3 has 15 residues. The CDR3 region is CASSEYKGEAYEQYF. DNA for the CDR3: TGTGCCAGCAGTGAATATAAAGGGGAGGCCTACGAGCAGTACTTC.

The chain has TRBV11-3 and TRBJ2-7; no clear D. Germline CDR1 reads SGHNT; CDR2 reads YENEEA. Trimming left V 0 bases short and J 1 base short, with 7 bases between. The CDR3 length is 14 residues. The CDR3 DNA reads TGTGCCAGCAGCTTAGACCCCAATTCCTACGAGCAGTACTTC. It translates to CASSLDPNSYEQYF.

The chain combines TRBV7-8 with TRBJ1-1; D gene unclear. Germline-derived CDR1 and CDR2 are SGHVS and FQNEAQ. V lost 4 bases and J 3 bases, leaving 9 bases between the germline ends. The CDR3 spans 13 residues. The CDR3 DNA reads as TGTGCCAGCAGCTGGAGGTCAGACACTGAAGCTTTCTTT. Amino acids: CASSWRSDTEAFF.

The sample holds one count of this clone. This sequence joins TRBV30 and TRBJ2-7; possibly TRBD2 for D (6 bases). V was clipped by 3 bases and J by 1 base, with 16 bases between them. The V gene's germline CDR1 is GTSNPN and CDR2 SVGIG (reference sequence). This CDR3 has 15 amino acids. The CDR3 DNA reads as TGTGCCTGGAGCCCGAAGGGGACTCTTTCCTACGAGCAGTACTTC. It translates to CAWSPKGTLSYEQYF.

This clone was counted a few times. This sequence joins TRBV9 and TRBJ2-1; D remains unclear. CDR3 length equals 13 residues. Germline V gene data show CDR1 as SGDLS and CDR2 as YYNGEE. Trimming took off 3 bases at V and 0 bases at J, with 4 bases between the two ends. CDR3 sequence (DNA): TGTGCCAGCAGCGGGAGCTCCTACAATGAGCAGTTCTTC. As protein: CASSGSSYNEQFF.

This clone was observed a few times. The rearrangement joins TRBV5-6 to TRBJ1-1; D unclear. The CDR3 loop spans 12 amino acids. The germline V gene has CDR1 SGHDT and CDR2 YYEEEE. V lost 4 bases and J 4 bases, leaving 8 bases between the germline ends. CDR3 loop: CASSPQGTEAFF. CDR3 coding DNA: TGTGCCAGCAGCCCTCAAGGCACTGAAGCTTTCTTT.

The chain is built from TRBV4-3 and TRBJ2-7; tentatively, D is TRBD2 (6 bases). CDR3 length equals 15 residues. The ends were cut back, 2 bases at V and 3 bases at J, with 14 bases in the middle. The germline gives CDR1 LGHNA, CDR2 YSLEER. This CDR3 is CASSQNNQGGYEQYF. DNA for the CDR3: TGCGCCAGCAGCCAAAACAACCAGGGAGGCTACGAGCAGTACTTC.

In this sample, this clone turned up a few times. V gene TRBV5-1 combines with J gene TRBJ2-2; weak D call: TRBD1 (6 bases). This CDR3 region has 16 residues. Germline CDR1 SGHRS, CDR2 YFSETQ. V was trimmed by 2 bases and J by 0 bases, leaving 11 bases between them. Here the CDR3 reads CASSFLDRPNTGELFF. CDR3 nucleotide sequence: TGCGCCAGCAGCTTTCTGGACAGACCGAACACCGGGGAGCTGTTTTTT. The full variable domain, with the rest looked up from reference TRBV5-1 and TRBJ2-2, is KAGVTQTPRYLIKTRGQQVTLSCSPISGHRSVSWYQQTPGQGLQFLFEYFSETQRNKGNFPGRFSGRQFSNSRSEMNVSTLELGDSALYLCASSFLDRPNTGELFFGEGSRLTVL.

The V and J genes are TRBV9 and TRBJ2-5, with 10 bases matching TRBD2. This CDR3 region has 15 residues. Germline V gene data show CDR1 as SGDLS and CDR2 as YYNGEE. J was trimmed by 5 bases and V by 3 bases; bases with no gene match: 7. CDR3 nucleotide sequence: TGTGCCAGCAGCGGCCTAGCGGGAGATAGGGAGACCCAGTACTTC. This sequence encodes CASSGLAGDRETQYF.

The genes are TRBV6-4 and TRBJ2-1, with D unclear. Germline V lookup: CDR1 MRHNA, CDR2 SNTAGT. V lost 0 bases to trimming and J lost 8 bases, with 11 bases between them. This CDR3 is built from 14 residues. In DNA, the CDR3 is TGTGCCAGCAGTGACTCCCCTAGTGGCCATGAGCAGTTCTTC. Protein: CASSDSPSGHEQFF.

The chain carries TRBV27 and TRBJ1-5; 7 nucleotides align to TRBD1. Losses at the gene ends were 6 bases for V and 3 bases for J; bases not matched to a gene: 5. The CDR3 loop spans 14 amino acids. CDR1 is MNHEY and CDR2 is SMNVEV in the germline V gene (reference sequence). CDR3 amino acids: CASSRDRVNQPQHF. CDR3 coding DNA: TGTGCCAGCAGCCGGGACAGAGTCAATCAGCCCCAGCATTTT.

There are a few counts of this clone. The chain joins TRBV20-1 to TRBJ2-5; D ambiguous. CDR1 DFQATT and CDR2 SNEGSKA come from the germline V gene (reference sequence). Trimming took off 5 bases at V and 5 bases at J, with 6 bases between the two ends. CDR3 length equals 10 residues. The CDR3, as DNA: TGCAGTGCTTACGAGGAGACCCAGTACTTC. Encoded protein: CSAYEETQYF.

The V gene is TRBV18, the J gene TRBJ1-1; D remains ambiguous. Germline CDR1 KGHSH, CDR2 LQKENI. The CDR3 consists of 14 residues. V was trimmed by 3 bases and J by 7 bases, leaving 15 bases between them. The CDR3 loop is CASSPSREGGEAFF. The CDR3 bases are TGTGCCAGCTCACCGTCCCGGGAGGGAGGTGAAGCTTTCTTT. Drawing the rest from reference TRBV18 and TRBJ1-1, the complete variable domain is NAGVMQNPRHLVRRRGQEARLRCSPMKGHSHVYWYRQLPEEGLKFMVYLQKENIIDESGMPKERFSAEFPKEGPSILRIQQVVRGDSAAYFCASSPSREGGEAFFGQGTRLTVV.

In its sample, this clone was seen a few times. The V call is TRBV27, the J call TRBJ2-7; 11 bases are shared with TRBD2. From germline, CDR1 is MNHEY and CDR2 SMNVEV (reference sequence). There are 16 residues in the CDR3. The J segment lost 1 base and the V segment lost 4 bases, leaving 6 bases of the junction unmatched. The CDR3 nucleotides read TGTGCCAGCAGTTCCCTTTCTAGCGGGAGGTCCTACGAGCAGTACTTC. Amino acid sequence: CASSSLSSGRSYEQYF.